This section outlines one T cell receptor (beta chain) sequence together with its context. Its cognate antigen is unknown. CDR3 size: 16 residues. V lost 3 bases to trimming and J lost 3 bases; unmatched junction nucleotides: 6. Germline CDR1 is SGHVS and CDR2 is FQNEAQ. Time point given: newly diagnosed GD, antithyroid drugs for less than 3 months. Generation of the TCR library employed RNA extracted from PBMCs. Patients met American Thyroid Association criteria for Graves' disease. The data belong to a study of regulatory T cells in long-lasting Graves disease. Study-wide findings and caveats: The study examined only peripheral blood, not thyroid tissue.

According to the study, TCR beta libraries were built with iRepertoire HTBI primers and CDR3-region Arm-PCR. Each CDR3 protein is one row after TCRdb ran MiXCR on the multiplex PCR reads. The table includes roughly 400,000 distinct CDR3 sequences, 15% detected once. These records were also assigned to another study, of T cells in Graves' hyperthyroidism and ophthalmopathy. As that study records: Stable hyperthyroidism was told apart from ophthalmopathy by a model built on 13 V-J features. A median around 6.4 months before onset, the model predicted ophthalmopathy.

Sequenced here: peripheral blood mononuclear cells (PBMCs), sampled at new diagnosis, from a patient treated with antithyroid drugs. The source of this sequence is a middle-aged woman with Graves disease. V gene TRBV7-8 combines with J gene TRBJ2-1; 9 bases align to TRBD2. CDR3 in amino acids: CASSFTTSGFYNEQFF. Written as DNA, the CDR3 is TGTGCCAGCAGCTTCACCACTAGCGGGTTCTACAATGAGCAGTTCTTC.